The 21 T cell receptor beta chains presented below share a single source sample, sequenced in a study of cytomegalovirus exposure and HLA in healthy donors. In the PCR, 60 Vbeta and 13 Jbeta primers were used. This table comes from immunoSEQ multiplex PCR, and its TCRdb copy is limited to in-frame clones, with some not included. In all, the sample yields about 54,000 clones. The source material was PBMCs. These receptors came from a woman between 40 and 50 years old in good health and CMV-seronegative.

V and J are TRBV28 and TRBJ1-2; the match to TRBD1 covers 8 bases. The trim removed 6 bases at V and 0 bases at J, leaving 9 bases unmatched. Looked up from germline, CDR1 is MDHEN and CDR2 is SYDVKM. The CDR3 is made up of 16 amino acids. CDR3 region: CASSELTGGANYGYTF. The CDR3, as DNA: TGTGCCAGCAGCGAACTTACAGGGGGAGCTAACTATGGCTACACCTTC.

This chain joins TRBV7-6 and TRBJ1-1; possible D gene TRBD1, 6 bases. This CDR3 spans 17 amino acids. Per the germline V gene, CDR1 is SGHVS and CDR2 is FNYEAQ. V was cut by 6 bases and J by 5 bases, with 25 bases left in between. The CDR3 coding sequence is TGTGCCAGCAGTCCCAGGGTCGACAGGCCACCCTGGACTGAAGCTTTCTTT. As protein: CASSPRVDRPPWTEAFF.

The rearrangement links TRBV4-2 to TRBJ1-4; D uncertain. Trimming took off 3 bases at V and 7 bases at J, with 18 bases between the two ends. Germline V gene data show CDR1 as LGHNA and CDR2 as YNFKEQ. This CDR3 comprises 16 residues. CDR3 loop: CASSHEGRGSGEKLFF. The CDR3 DNA is TGTGCCAGCAGCCATGAAGGACGAGGGTCGGGTGAAAAACTGTTTTTT.

J is TRBJ2-1 and V is TRBV4-1; tentatively, D is TRBD1 (5 bases). V lost 1 base and J 6 bases, leaving 13 bases between the germline ends. The CDR3 totals 15 residues. Per the germline V gene, CDR1 is MGHRA and CDR2 is YSYEKL. CDR3 loop: CASSQGPAQGNEQFF. The CDR3 DNA follows: TGCGCCAGCAGCCAAGGGCCCGCCCAGGGCAATGAGCAGTTCTTC.

The genes are TRBV6-5 and TRBJ1-1; D gene ambiguous. V was trimmed by 2 bases and J by 7 bases, leaving 11 bases between them. This CDR3 contains 13 residues. Germline V gene lookup returns CDR1 MNHEY and CDR2 SVGAGI. CDR3 nucleotides: TGTGCCAGCAGTTACGGTTGGGCGGGTGAAGCTTTCTTT. It translates to CASSYGWAGEAFF.

V gene TRBV19 combines with J gene TRBJ1-4; maybe TRBD1 (6 bases). V was pared by 7 bases and J by 8 bases, with 20 bases between. The CDR3 loop spans 15 amino acids. Germline V gives CDR1 LNHDA, CDR2 SQIVND (reference sequence). As DNA, the CDR3 is TGTGCCAGTACCGGTGCTGCAGGGGTTAACGAAAAACTGTTTTTT. This translates into CASTGAAGVNEKLFF.

This chain connects TRBV30 to TRBJ1-1, with 9 nucleotides matching TRBD1. The germline gives CDR1 GTSNPN, CDR2 SVGIG (reference sequence). The V and J ends lost 8 bases and 6 bases, in that order; junction bases with no gene match: 13. CDR3 length: 14 residues. The CDR3 loop is CAKEGETGGSEAFF. In DNA, the CDR3 is TGTGCCAAAGAGGGGGAGACAGGGGGATCTGAAGCTTTCTTT. The whole variable domain, remainder taken from reference TRBV30 and TRBJ1-1, is SQTIHQWPATLVQPVGSPLSLECTVEGTSNPNLYWYRQAAGRGLQLLFYSVGIGQISSEVPQNLSASRPQDRQFILSSKKLLLSDSGFYLCAKEGETGGSEAFFGQGTRLTVV.

The J gene is TRBJ2-2, the V gene TRBV7-2; 7 positions agree with TRBD2. V lost 0 bases, J lost 2 bases, and 3 bases stayed unmatched. CDR3 length: 16 amino acids. Germline loops: CDR1 SGHTA, CDR2 FQGNSA. The CDR3 sequence: CASSLAGGYNTGELFF. CDR3 nucleotides: TGTGCCAGCAGCTTAGCCGGGGGGTATAACACCGGGGAGCTGTTTTTT. Full variable domain (rest looked up from reference TRBV7-2 and TRBJ2-2): GAGVSQSPSNKVTEKGKDVELRCDPISGHTALYWYRQSLGQGLEFLIYFQGNSAPDKSGLPSDRFSAERTGGSVSTLTIQRTQQEDSAVYLCASSLAGGYNTGELFFGEGSRLTVL.

This sequence joins TRBV2 and TRBJ2-1; 9 nucleotides line up with TRBD2. CDR1 is SNHLY, CDR2 FYNNEI, per germline. The V segment lost 4 bases and the J segment 7 bases; nucleotides outside the gene matches: 5. CDR3 size: 14 residues. The CDR3, as DNA: TGTGCCAGCAGTGGACTAGCGGCAGAGAATGAGCAGTTCTTC. It codes for CASSGLAAENEQFF.

This chain links TRBV6-1 with TRBJ1-4; D is ambiguous. The CDR3 loop spans 16 amino acids. CDR1 is MNHNS, CDR2 SASEGT, per germline. The V end was cut by 4 bases, the J end by 0 bases, with 12 bases between. The CDR3 DNA reads as TGTGCCAGCAGTGTCGACAATCCCGCAACTAATGAAAAACTGTTTTTT. It specifies CASSVDNPATNEKLFF.

The chain employs TRBV2 and TRBJ2-5, with a weak D call TRBD1 (5 bases). CDR3 length equals 17 residues. Trimming took off 2 bases at V and 2 bases at J, with 18 bases between the two ends. Germline lookup yields CDR1 SNHLY and CDR2 FYNNEI. The DNA of the CDR3 is TGTGCCAGCAGTGAAATTTTTCAGGGTTCACGACAAGAGACCCAGTACTTC. It codes for CASSEIFQGSRQETQYF.

V is TRBV5-1 and J is TRBJ2-3, with 9 bases identical to TRBD2. This CDR3 is built from 15 residues. The trim removed 6 bases at V and 4 bases at J, leaving 9 bases unmatched. Germline values: CDR1 SGHRS, CDR2 YFSETQ. In DNA form, the CDR3 reads TGCGCCAGCAAAGGAGGGGTAGCGGGGGCAGATACGCAGTATTTT. Translated, it gives CASKGGVAGADTQYF.

This chain connects TRBV19 to TRBJ2-3, with 9 bases matching TRBD2. V was clipped by 2 bases and J by 3 bases; unmatched bases: 6. The CDR3 has 16 amino acids. CDR1 LNHDA and CDR2 SQIVND come from the germline V gene (reference sequence). CDR3 residues: CASSIRRGGRTDTQYF. The CDR3 DNA sequence: TGTGCCAGTAGTATAAGGCGGGGGGGTAGGACAGATACGCAGTATTTT.

The chain has TRBV15 and TRBJ2-5; possible D gene TRBD2, 6 bases. The CDR3 covers 14 residues. CDR1 and CDR2 from the germline V gene are LNHNV and YYDKDF (reference sequence). The germline V and J ends were trimmed by 7 bases and 2 bases, with 14 bases remaining between them. The CDR3 here is CATTVGSGQETQYF. The CDR3 DNA sequence: TGTGCCACCACCGTGGGTAGCGGACAAGAGACCCAGTACTTC.

The chain employs TRBV19 and TRBJ2-1, with TRBD2 as a possible D gene (6 bases). CDR1 and CDR2 (germline): LNHDA, SQIVND (reference sequence). The CDR3 consists of 16 residues. V lost 4 bases and J lost 7, with 20 bases in between. CDR3: CASSTLPGGPLNEQFF. The CDR3 coding sequence is TGTGCCAGTAGTACCCTCCCCGGAGGGCCTCTGAATGAGCAGTTCTTC. The full variable domain, rest sourced from reference TRBV19 and TRBJ2-1, is DGGITQSPKYLFRKEGQNVTLSCEQNLNHDAMYWYRQDPGQGLRLIYYSQIVNDFQKGDIAEGYSVSREKKESFPLTVTSAQKNPTAFYLCASSTLPGGPLNEQFFGPGTRLTVL.

The CDR3 DNA sequence: TGTGCCAGCTTTCAGGGGAACACTGAAGCTTTCTTT. This gives the protein CASFQGNTEAFF. J is TRBJ1-1 and V is TRBV18, with a possible D match to TRBD1 (5 bases). CDR1 and CDR2 (germline): KGHSH, LQKENI. The V and J ends lost 7 bases and 1 base respectively, with 7 bases between them. This CDR3 is 12 amino acids long.

This chain joins TRBV19 and TRBJ1-2, with D possibly matching TRBD1 (5 bases). The V gene lost 3 bases and the J gene lost 1 base, with 9 bases spanning the gap. The germline V gene encodes CDR1 LNHDA and CDR2 SQIVND (reference sequence). This CDR3 has 14 residues. The CDR3 coding sequence is TGTGCCAGTAGTATTACAGGCGTTAACTATGGCTACACCTTC. Its translation: CASSITGVNYGYTF.

The gene calls are TRBV18 and TRBJ2-7; TRBD1 aligns across 8 bases. Trimming at V came to 6 bases and at J to 5 bases, leaving 3 bases not matched to a gene. CDR1 is KGHSH and CDR2 is LQKENI in the germline V gene. CDR3 size: 12 residues. CDR3 in DNA: TGTGCCAGCTCCGGGACAGGCCACGAGCAGTACTTC. Its protein is CASSGTGHEQYF.

V usage is TRBV5-1 and J usage is TRBJ2-1, with 10 bases that match TRBD2. Germline V gene lookup returns CDR1 SGHRS and CDR2 YFSETQ. The CDR3 spans 18 residues. Losses at the gene ends were 4 bases for V and 5 bases for J; bases not matched to a gene: 15. DNA for the CDR3: TGCGCCAGCAGCATGATTCGATTGAGCGGGGGGGCCGACAATGAGCAGTTCTTC. This translates into CASSMIRLSGGADNEQFF.

The gene calls are TRBV5-6 and TRBJ1-3; 10 nucleotides line up with TRBD1. This CDR3 is built from 18 residues. Per the germline V gene, CDR1 is SGHDT and CDR2 is YYEEEE. V lost 1 base, J lost 1 base, and 8 bases stayed unmatched. For the CDR3, the DNA is TGTGCCAGCAGCTTGTATCTGGGACAGGGGAGGTCTGGAAACACCATATATTTT. Its translation is CASSLYLGQGRSGNTIYF. The entire variable domain, with the rest obtained from reference TRBV5-6 and TRBJ1-3, is as follows: DAGVTQSPTHLIKTRGQQVTLRCSPKSGHDTVSWYQQALGQGPQFIFQYYEEEERQRGNFPDRFSGHQFPNYSSELNVNALLLGDSALYLCASSLYLGQGRSGNTIYFGEGSWLTVV.

The chain combines TRBV6-4 with TRBJ2-2; unclear D gene. V was pared by 5 bases and J by 5 bases, with 12 bases between. Germline V gives CDR1 MRHNA, CDR2 SNTAGT. The CDR3 sequence is 14 residues long. The CDR3 spells CASSRSPGTGELFF. Here the CDR3 DNA reads TGTGCCAGCAGTCGGTCGCCCGGGACCGGGGAGCTGTTTTTT.